This TCR beta chain was captured by sequencing in a study of vaccination effects on CD4 cells after COVID-19. Across the whole study: Post-vaccine specimens were collected at a median of 72 days following the second dose. Study conclusions and caveats: Marked clonal contraction was seen late after vaccination (in both infection- and vaccine-induced clones).

As to this clone: Its antigen is still unknown.

Sequenced by immunoSEQ multiplex PCR; TCRdb stores in-frame clones only, minus some. This sample has 70,000 to 95,000 clones, with more than 60% found just once. The ViraFEST assay expanded antigen-specific CD4+ T cells with viral peptide pools before sequencing. Subsequent to a culture period of about ten days, CD4+ T cells were isolated. Each participant received a vaccine that was either BNT162b2 or mRNA-1273, given as two doses. V was trimmed by 1 base and J by 5 bases, leaving 11 bases between them. The CDR3 is 14 residues long. Germline CDR1 MDHEN, CDR2 SYDVKM. Sequenced material: CD4+ T cells from PBMCs cultured with HCoV-OC43 spike peptides, taken after COVID-19 vaccination. Stated subset: HCoV-OC43 spike overlapping peptide pool stimulation. The V and J genes are TRBV28 and TRBJ1-2; TRBD1 is a possible D gene (6 bases). The receptor was isolated from a human donor who received a COVID-19 vaccine. CDR3 nucleotides: TGTGCCAGCAGTTTATCCCCGACAGGTTATGGCTACACCTTC. Protein sequence: CASSLSPTGYGYTF.